The subject of this entry is one T cell receptor (beta chain). The CDR3 extends over 13 amino acids. CDR1 LNHDA and CDR2 SQIVND come from the germline V gene (reference sequence). The V segment lost 5 bases and the J segment 11 bases; nucleotides outside the gene matches: 12. Allocation to cohorts depended on clinical history reported by the participants. Original handling: The assay estimated nucleated cells by amplifying reference gene primers. Only in-frame clones appear in the TCRdb table, and some are missing; sequencing was by immunoSEQ multiplex PCR. V, J and clone size are those of that table, while D and trimming were read from the DNA. The sample includes about 240,000 clones, around 89% of them seen just once. This sample was taken from a study of blood T cell repertoires in COVID-19. Study context: There were acute and convalescent COVID-19 samples, and they came from the United States, Italy and Spain. PBMCs, B-cell-depleted T cells, or T cells provided the cDNA or gDNA that made up the material.

The sequence came from a woman aged 25 to 39 who had recovered from COVID-19. The chain carries TRBV19 and TRBJ2-7, with 7 bases lining up with TRBD1. Sequencing used PBMCs or T cells enriched from blood (not recorded which). As DNA, the CDR3 is TGTGCCAGTAGTTTCTCGGCGCAGGGGGAGAAGTACTTC. It translates to CASSFSAQGEKYF.